Presented here are 13 T cell receptor beta chains from one specimen sequenced in a study of cytomegalovirus exposure and HLA in healthy donors. Generated by immunoSEQ multiplex PCR, the TCRdb table keeps only in-frame clones and is missing some. Found here are 250,000 to 400,000 clones, approximately 88% of them singletons; the top ten hold around 0.88%. The material sequenced was PBMCs. Every receptor here comes from a young man in good health and CMV-seronegative.

V is TRBV9 and J is TRBJ2-1; the D gene is possibly TRBD1 (6 bases). V lost 0 bases, J lost 8 bases, and 15 bases lay in between. The CDR3 loop spans 15 amino acids. Germline CDR1 and CDR2: SGDLS and YYNGEE. The CDR3 DNA reads as TGTGCCAGCAGCGTAGACCCGGTCAGGGGATATGAGCAGTTCTTC. Its translation: CASSVDPVRGYEQFF.

The J gene is TRBJ2-4, the V gene TRBV6-1; TRBD2 might be the D (6 bases). V lost 0 bases, J lost 0 bases, and 12 bases lay in between. Germline V gene data show CDR1 as MNHNS and CDR2 as SASEGT. CDR3 length: 17 residues. In DNA, the CDR3 is TGTGCCAGCAGTGAAGCCTACCTGGGACTAGCCAAAAACATTCAGTACTTC. The encoded protein is CASSEAYLGLAKNIQYF.

V gene TRBV28 combines with J gene TRBJ1-2; D is undetermined. V was shortened by 5 bases and J by 2 bases, with 3 bases between the two germline ends. Germline CDR1 is MDHEN and CDR2 is SYDVKM. CDR3 length equals 11 residues. The CDR3 loop is CASSINYGYTF. The CDR3 DNA sequence: TGTGCCAGCAGTATAAACTATGGCTACACCTTC.

The chain employs TRBV5-4 and TRBJ2-2; D may be TRBD2 (5 bases). From germline, CDR1 is SGHNT and CDR2 YYREEE (reference sequence). The CDR3 has 13 amino acids. Trimming took 6 bases from V and 2 from J, leaving 8 bases between them. The CDR3 DNA follows: TGTGCCAGCACGGACTTAAACACCGGGGAGCTGTTTTTT. Translated, it gives CASTDLNTGELFF.

This chain joins TRBV6-5 and TRBJ1-5, with D uncertain. V dropped 6 bases and J dropped 1 base, with 13 bases sitting between them. CDR1 MNHEY and CDR2 SVGAGI come from the germline V gene. This CDR3 spans 15 amino acids. The CDR3 bases are TGTGCCAGCAGCACCAAGACTGAGAGCAATCAGCCCCAGCATTTT. It codes for CASSTKTESNQPQHF.

The gene calls are TRBV6-1 and TRBJ1-2; 8 bases map to TRBD1. The CDR3 covers 12 residues. CDR1 MNHNS and CDR2 SASEGT come from the germline V gene. J was trimmed by 6 bases and V by 7 bases; bases with no gene match: 4. The CDR3 sequence is CASNRGANGYTF. CDR3 nucleotide sequence: TGTGCCAGCAACAGGGGGGCCAATGGCTACACCTTC.

This clone was seen more than once but under ten times. This same CDR3 is encoded by further DNA sequences in the sample. The chain links TRBV29-1 to TRBJ1-1; TRBD1 matches at 8 bases. The junction had 3 bases not matched to a gene; V was cut back by 4 bases and J by 5 bases. The CDR3 totals 12 residues. CDR1 SQVTM and CDR2 ANQGSEA come from the germline V gene. The DNA for the CDR3 is TGCAGCGTTGGCGACAGGGGAACTGAAGCTTTCTTT. It yields the protein CSVGDRGTEAFF.

The chain links TRBV18 to TRBJ2-1; 8 nucleotides match TRBD2. There are 16 residues in the CDR3. V trimming: 0 bases; J trimming: 7 bases; junction bases outside the gene matches: 8. The V gene's germline CDR1 is KGHSH and CDR2 LQKENI. The CDR3 is CASSPPTLAGKNEQFF. As DNA, the CDR3 is TGTGCCAGCTCACCACCGACGCTAGCGGGCAAAAATGAGCAGTTCTTC.

The chain links TRBV4-2 to TRBJ1-4, with TRBD1 as a possible D gene (5 bases). Trimming cost V 4 bases and J 5 bases, with 11 bases left between them. This CDR3 is built from 14 residues. The germline V gene has CDR1 LGHNA and CDR2 YNFKEQ. The CDR3 bases are TGTGCCAGCAGCCGAAGCAGGGTAAATGAAAAACTGTTTTTT. Translation gives CASSRSRVNEKLFF.

The chain recombines TRBV2 with TRBJ2-7; 7 bases are a match to TRBD2. CDR1 is SNHLY and CDR2 is FYNNEI in the germline V gene. This CDR3 region has 15 residues. The V segment lost 6 bases and the J segment 2 bases; nucleotides outside the gene matches: 10. The CDR3 sequence is CASRTGGGIAYEQYF. The CDR3 DNA reads as TGTGCCAGCAGAACGGGAGGAGGGATAGCCTACGAGCAGTACTTC.

In its sample, this clone was seen once. The chain couples TRBV19 to TRBJ1-5; D possibly corresponds to TRBD1 (5 bases). This CDR3 contains 16 residues. Germline V gene sequence: CDR1 LNHDA, CDR2 SQIVND (reference sequence). V dropped 5 bases and J dropped 1 base, with 15 bases sitting between them. CDR3 DNA sequence: TGTGCCAGTAGTTCAATAGCAGGGATAAGCAATCAGCCCCAGCATTTT. Protein sequence: CASSSIAGISNQPQHF.

This clone appeared a few times. V and J are TRBV6-1 and TRBJ1-1; D not certain. The CDR3 runs 14 residues. Per germline, CDR1 MNHNS and CDR2 SASEGT. V was cut by 7 bases and J by 0 bases, with 12 bases left in between. The CDR3 DNA reads as TGTGCCAGCACCGAGGGAGGTCTGAACACTGAAGCTTTCTTT. This gives the protein CASTEGGLNTEAFF.

The rearrangement joins TRBV4-1 to TRBJ1-4; no clear D gene. Germline V gene data show CDR1 as MGHRA and CDR2 as YSYEKL. V shed 2 bases and J shed 7 bases, with 20 bases lying between them. The CDR3 length is 17 residues. The chain's CDR3 is CASSQPPLSGLSEKLFF. DNA of the CDR3: TGCGCCAGCAGCCAACCCCCCTTATCAGGACTTAGTGAAAAACTGTTTTTT.